This TCR beta chain is from a study of molecular identifiers for immune sequencing clone quantification. Findings and caveats of the study: More than 850,000 naive cells reportedly did not prevent detection of spiked Jurkat TCR RNA from one cell.

Each CDR3 protein gets one entry after TCRdb re-called the PCR reads with MiXCR. The sample holds just under 650,000 distinct CDR3 sequences, 15% to 20% seen once. The CDR3 spans 16 residues. The V gene's germline CDR1 is SGHVS and CDR2 FQNEAQ. After removal of 3 bases from V and 4 bases from J, the junction contained 6 bases not matched to a gene. This clonotype was seen more than once but under ten times. Its antigen is unknown. Sequenced sample: naive CD8+ T cells from blood, with Jurkat cell RNA spiked in. Indicated subset: FACS-sorted CD8+CD4-CCR7+CD45RA+ naive T cells. The chain recombines TRBV7-8 with TRBJ2-1; 10 bases match TRBD1. This sequence was found in a human donor in good health. Some libraries in this study had Jurkat cell RNA spiked in. The CDR3 region is CASSFLTGGLYNEQFF. In nucleotides, the CDR3 is TGTGCCAGCAGCTTTTTGACAGGGGGCTTATACAATGAGCAGTTCTTC.